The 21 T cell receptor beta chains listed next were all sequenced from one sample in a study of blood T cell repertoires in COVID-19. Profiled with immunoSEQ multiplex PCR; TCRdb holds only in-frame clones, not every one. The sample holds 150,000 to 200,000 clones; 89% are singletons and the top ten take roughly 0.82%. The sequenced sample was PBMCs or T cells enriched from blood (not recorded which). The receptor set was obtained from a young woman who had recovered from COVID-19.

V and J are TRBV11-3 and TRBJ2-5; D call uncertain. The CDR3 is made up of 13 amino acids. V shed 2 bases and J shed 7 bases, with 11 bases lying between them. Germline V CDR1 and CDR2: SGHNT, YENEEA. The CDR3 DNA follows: TGTGCCAGCAGCTTAAAGAGTACGGGGACCCAGTACTTC. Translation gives CASSLKSTGTQYF.

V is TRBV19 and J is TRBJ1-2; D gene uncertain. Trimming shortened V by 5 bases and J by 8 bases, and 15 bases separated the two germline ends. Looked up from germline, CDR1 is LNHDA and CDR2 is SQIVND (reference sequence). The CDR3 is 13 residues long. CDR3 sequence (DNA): TGTGCCAGTAGTCTAAATGGGCAAAGGGGCTACACCTTC. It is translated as CASSLNGQRGYTF.

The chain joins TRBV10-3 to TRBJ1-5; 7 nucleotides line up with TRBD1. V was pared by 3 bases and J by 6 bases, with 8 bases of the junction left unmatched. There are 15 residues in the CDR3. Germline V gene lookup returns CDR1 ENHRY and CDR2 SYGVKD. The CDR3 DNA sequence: TGTGCCATCAGTGAAGGCAGGGGGAGCGGTCAGCCCCAGCATTTT. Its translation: CAISEGRGSGQPQHF.

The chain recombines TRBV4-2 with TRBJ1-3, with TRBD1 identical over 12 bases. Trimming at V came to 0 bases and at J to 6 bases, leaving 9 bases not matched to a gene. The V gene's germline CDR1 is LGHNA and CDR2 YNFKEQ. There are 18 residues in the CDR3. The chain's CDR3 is CASSQDPIGTGGENTIYF. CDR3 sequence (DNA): TGTGCCAGCAGCCAAGATCCCATTGGGACAGGGGGCGAAAACACCATATATTTT.

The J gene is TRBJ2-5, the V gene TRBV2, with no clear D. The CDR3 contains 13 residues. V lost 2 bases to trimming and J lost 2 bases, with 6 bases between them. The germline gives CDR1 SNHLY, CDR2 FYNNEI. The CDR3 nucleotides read TGTGCCAGCAGTGAACCTCCGCAAGAGACCCAGTACTTC. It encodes CASSEPPQETQYF.

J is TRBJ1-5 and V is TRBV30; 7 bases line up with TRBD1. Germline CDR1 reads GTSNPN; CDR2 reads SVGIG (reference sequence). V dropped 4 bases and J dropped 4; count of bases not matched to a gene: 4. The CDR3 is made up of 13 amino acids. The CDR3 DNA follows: TGTGCCTGGACCCCAGGGGGAAATCAGCCCCAGCATTTT. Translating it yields CAWTPGGNQPQHF.

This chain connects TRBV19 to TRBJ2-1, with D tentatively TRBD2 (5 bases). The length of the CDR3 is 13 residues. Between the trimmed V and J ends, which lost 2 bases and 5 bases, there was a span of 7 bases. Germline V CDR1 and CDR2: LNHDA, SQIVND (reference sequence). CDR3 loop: CASSISGNNEQFF. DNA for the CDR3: TGTGCCAGTAGTATATCGGGGAACAATGAGCAGTTCTTC.

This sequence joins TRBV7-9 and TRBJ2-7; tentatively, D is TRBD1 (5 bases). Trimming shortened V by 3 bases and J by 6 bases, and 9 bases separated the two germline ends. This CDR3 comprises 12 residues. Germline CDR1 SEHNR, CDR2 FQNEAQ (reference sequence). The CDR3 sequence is CASSFDRSEQYF. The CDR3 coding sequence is TGTGCCAGCAGCTTCGACAGAAGCGAGCAGTACTTC.

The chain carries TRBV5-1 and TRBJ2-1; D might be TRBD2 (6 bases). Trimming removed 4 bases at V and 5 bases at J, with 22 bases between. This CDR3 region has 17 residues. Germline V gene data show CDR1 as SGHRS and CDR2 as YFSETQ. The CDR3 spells CASSPLGGPRKDNEQFF. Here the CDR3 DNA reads TGCGCCAGCAGCCCTCTGGGAGGCCCGCGTAAGGACAATGAGCAGTTCTTC.

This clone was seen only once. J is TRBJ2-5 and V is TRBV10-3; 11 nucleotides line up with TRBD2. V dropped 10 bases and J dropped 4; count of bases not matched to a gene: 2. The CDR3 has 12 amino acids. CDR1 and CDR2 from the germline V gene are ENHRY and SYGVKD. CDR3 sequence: CATGTSGETQYF. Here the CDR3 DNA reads TGTGCCACCGGGACTAGCGGAGAGACCCAGTACTTC.

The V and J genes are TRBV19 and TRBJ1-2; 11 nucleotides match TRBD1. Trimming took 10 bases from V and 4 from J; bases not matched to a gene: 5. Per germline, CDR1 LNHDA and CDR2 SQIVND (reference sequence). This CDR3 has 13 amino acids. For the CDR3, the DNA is TGTGCCACCCGGACAGGGGGCCTCTATGGCTACACCTTC. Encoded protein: CATRTGGLYGYTF. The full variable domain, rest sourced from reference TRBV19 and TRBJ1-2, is DGGITQSPKYLFRKEGQNVTLSCEQNLNHDAMYWYRQDPGQGLRLIYYSQIVNDFQKGDIAEGYSVSREKKESFPLTVTSAQKNPTAFYLCATRTGGLYGYTFGSGTRLTVV.

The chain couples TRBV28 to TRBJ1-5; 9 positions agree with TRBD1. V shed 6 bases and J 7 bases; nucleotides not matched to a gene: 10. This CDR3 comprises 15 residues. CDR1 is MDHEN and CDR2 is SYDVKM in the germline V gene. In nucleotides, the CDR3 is TGTGCCAGCAGCCCTCCGGGACAGGGACTGCAGCCCCAGCATTTT. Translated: CASSPPGQGLQPQHF.

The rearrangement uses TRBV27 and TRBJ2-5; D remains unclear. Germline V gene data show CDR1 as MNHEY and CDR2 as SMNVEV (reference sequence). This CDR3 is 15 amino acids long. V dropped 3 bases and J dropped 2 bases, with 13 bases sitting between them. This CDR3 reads CASSFSQASQETQYF. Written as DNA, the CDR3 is TGTGCCAGCAGTTTCTCTCAGGCATCACAAGAGACCCAGTACTTC.

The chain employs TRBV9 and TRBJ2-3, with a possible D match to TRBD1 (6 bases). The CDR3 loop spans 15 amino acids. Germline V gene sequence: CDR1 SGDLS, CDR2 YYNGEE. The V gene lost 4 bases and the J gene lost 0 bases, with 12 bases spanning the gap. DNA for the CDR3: TGTGCCAGCAGCCAGGGGTGGGGTAGCACAGATACGCAGTATTTT. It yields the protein CASSQGWGSTDTQYF.

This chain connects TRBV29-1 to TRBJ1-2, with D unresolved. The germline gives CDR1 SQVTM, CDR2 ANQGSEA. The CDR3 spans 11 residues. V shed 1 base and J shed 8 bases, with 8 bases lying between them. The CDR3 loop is CSVEGTWGYTF. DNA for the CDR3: TGCAGCGTTGAAGGGACTTGGGGCTACACCTTC.

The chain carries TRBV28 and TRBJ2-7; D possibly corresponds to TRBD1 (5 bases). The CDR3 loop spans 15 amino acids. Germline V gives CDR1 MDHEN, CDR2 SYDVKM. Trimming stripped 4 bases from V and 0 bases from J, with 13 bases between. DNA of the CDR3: TGTGCCAGCAGTTCCCCAGGGCAGGGCTCCTACGAGCAGTACTTC. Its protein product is CASSSPGQGSYEQYF.

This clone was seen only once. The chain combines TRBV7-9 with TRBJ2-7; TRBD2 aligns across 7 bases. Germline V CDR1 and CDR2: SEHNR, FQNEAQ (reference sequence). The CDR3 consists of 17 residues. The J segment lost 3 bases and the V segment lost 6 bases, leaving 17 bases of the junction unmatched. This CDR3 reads CASSHPRGTTNDYEQYF. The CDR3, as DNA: TGTGCCAGCAGTCACCCTCGGGGGACTACCAACGACTACGAGCAGTACTTC.

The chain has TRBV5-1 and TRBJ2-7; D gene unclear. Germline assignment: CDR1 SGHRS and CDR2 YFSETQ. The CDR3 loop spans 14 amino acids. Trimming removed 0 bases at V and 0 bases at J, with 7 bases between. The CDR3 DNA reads TGCGCCAGCAGCTTGGCTCACAGCTCCTACGAGCAGTACTTC. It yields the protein CASSLAHSSYEQYF. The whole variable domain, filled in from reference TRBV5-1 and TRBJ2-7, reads KAGVTQTPRYLIKTRGQQVTLSCSPISGHRSVSWYQQTPGQGLQFLFEYFSETQRNKGNFPGRFSGRQFSNSRSEMNVSTLELGDSALYLCASSLAHSSYEQYFGPGTRLTVT.

The CDR3 is CASSGTGAGEQYF. The CDR3 DNA follows: TGTGCCAGCAGCGGGACAGGGGCGGGAGAGCAGTACTTC. This chain uses TRBV9 with TRBJ2-7, with 9 bases aligning to TRBD1. CDR3 length: 13 residues. V was clipped by 3 bases and J by 7 bases; unmatched bases: 5. Germline CDR1 is SGDLS and CDR2 is YYNGEE. The variable domain in full, completed from reference TRBV9 and TRBJ2-7, reads DSGVTQTPKHLITATGQRVTLRCSPRSGDLSVYWYQQSLDQGLQFLIQYYNGEERAKGNILERFSAQQFPDLHSELNLSSLELGDSALYFCASSGTGAGEQYFGPGTRLTVT.

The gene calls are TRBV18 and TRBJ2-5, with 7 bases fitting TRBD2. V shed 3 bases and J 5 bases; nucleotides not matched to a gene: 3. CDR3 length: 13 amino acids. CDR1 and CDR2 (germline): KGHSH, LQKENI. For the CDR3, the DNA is TGTGCCAGCTCACCGGGGAGGGTGGAGACCCAGTACTTC. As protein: CASSPGRVETQYF.

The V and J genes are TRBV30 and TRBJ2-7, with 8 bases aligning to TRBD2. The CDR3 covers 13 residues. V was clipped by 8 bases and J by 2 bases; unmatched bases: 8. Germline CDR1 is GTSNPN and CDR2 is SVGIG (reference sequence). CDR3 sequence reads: CALRLAGTYEQYF. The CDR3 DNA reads TGTGCCCTCAGGCTAGCGGGCACCTACGAGCAGTACTTC.